The 22 T cell receptor beta chains listed next were all sequenced from one sample in a study of blood T cell repertoires in COVID-19. Sequencing used immunoSEQ multiplex PCR; TCRdb keeps in-frame clones, though not all of them. Of some 320,000 clones listed, 90% to 95% are singletons. The material sequenced was PBMCs or T cells enriched from blood (not recorded which). These receptors were collected from a woman under 40 who had been exposed to COVID-19.

The chain joins TRBV7-9 to TRBJ2-7, with a tentative D call TRBD1 (6 bases). The CDR3 is 15 residues long. Trimming stripped 2 bases from V and 1 base from J, with 12 bases between. Germline V CDR1 and CDR2: SEHNR, FQNEAQ (reference sequence). The CDR3: CASSLSGHISYEQYF. DNA for the CDR3: TGTGCCAGCAGCTTATCGGGACATATATCCTACGAGCAGTACTTC.

V and J are TRBV7-9 and TRBJ1-3; possibly TRBD1 for D (5 bases). The CDR3 runs to 15 residues. V lost 6 bases to trimming and J lost 0 bases, with 12 bases between them. The V gene's germline CDR1 is SEHNR and CDR2 FQNEAQ (reference sequence). CDR3 coding DNA: TGTGCCAGCAGGGACATCACGGTCTCTGGAAACACCATATATTTT. Translating gives CASRDITVSGNTIYF.

The chain has TRBV3-1 (or the pseudogene TRBV3-2) and TRBJ2-1; 12 nucleotides agree with TRBD2. V shed 0 bases, J shed 3 bases, and the junction held 3 bases outside the gene matches. Looked up from germline, CDR1 is LGHDT and CDR2 is YNNKEL (reference sequence). The CDR3 is made up of 17 amino acids. Here the CDR3 reads CASSQDLAGGNYNEQFF. CDR3 nucleotide sequence: TGTGCCAGCAGCCAAGACCTAGCGGGGGGGAACTACAATGAGCAGTTCTTC.

This chain joins TRBV5-1 and TRBJ2-1; 11 nucleotides agree with TRBD2. The CDR3 totals 16 residues. V lost 4 bases and J lost 4; bases outside the gene matches: 7. The germline CDR1 and CDR2 sequences are SGHRS and YFSETQ. The CDR3 bases are TGCGCCAGCAGCCTACGGACTAGCGGGCTGTACAATGAGCAGTTCTTC. This sequence encodes CASSLRTSGLYNEQFF.

The chain links TRBV11-3 to TRBJ2-5; D ambiguous. V was pared by 0 bases and J by 1 base, with 9 bases between. This CDR3 is built from 15 residues. The germline V gene has CDR1 SGHNT and CDR2 YENEEA. The CDR3 region is CASSLDGRFQETQYF. In DNA form, the CDR3 reads TGTGCCAGCAGCTTAGATGGGCGATTCCAAGAGACCCAGTACTTC.

The chain couples TRBV19 to TRBJ2-4; TRBD2 is a possible D gene (5 bases). The germline V gene encodes CDR1 LNHDA and CDR2 SQIVND (reference sequence). V lost 2 bases and J 6 bases, leaving 14 bases between the germline ends. This CDR3 region has 15 residues. CDR3 coding DNA: TGTGCCAGTAGTATATCGAGTCGGGGTTTAAACATTCAGTACTTC. Translated, it gives CASSISSRGLNIQYF.

The sample holds a few counts of this clone. The chain employs TRBV4-2 and TRBJ2-7, with TRBD2 identical over 7 bases. The CDR3 length is 18 residues. The junction had 13 bases not matched to a gene; V was cut back by 2 bases and J by 0 bases. Germline V gene lookup returns CDR1 LGHNA and CDR2 YNFKEQ. The CDR3 DNA reads as TGTGCCAGCAGCCAATTTCATACGGGGGGATCGAGCTCCTACGAGCAGTACTTC. This translates into CASSQFHTGGSSSYEQYF.

This clone was picked up a small number of times. The chain joins TRBV18 to TRBJ1-2, with 7 nucleotides matching TRBD1. This CDR3 has 17 amino acids. Germline trimming cut 2 bases from V and 2 bases from J; bases unmatched to any gene: 11. Germline V gene sequence: CDR1 KGHSH, CDR2 LQKENI. The CDR3 spells CASSPFFGTDTNYGYTF. In nucleotides, the CDR3 is TGTGCCAGCTCACCATTTTTTGGGACAGACACAAACTATGGCTACACCTTC.

The chain links TRBV20-1 to TRBJ1-2; D might be TRBD1 (6 bases). Germline loops: CDR1 DFQATT, CDR2 SNEGSKA (reference sequence). The CDR3 is 13 amino acids. V was clipped by 3 bases and J by 4 bases, with 12 bases between them. In nucleotides, the CDR3 is TGCAGTGCTAGTCAGAGGGGGACCTATGGCTACACCTTC. It translates to CSASQRGTYGYTF.

This rearrangement joins TRBV19 to TRBJ1-5, with D perhaps matching TRBD1 (5 bases). The CDR3 has 15 amino acids. Per germline, CDR1 LNHDA and CDR2 SQIVND (reference sequence). V was shortened by 4 bases and J by 3 bases, with 13 bases between the two germline ends. Here the CDR3 reads CASSTVTASNQPQHF. The CDR3 DNA is TGTGCCAGTAGTACCGTGACAGCCTCCAATCAGCCCCAGCATTTT.

The chain has TRBV6-5 and TRBJ2-7, with 7 bases aligning to TRBD1. CDR1 and CDR2 (germline): MNHEY, SVGAGI. V gave up 10 bases and J gave up 4 bases; unmatched junction bases: 10. This CDR3 is 13 amino acids long. Here the CDR3 reads CAIITGTAYEQYF. In DNA, the CDR3 is TGTGCCATCATAACCGGGACAGCTTACGAGCAGTACTTC.

V and J are TRBV7-8 and TRBJ2-5; tentatively, D is TRBD2 (6 bases). V lost 5 bases to trimming and J lost 5 bases, with 15 bases between them. The CDR3 has 14 residues. From germline, CDR1 is SGHVS and CDR2 FQNEAQ. CDR3 DNA sequence: TGTGCCAGCAGCGATGGGGACTGGCGGGAGACCCAGTACTTC. The encoded protein is CASSDGDWRETQYF.

The V and J genes are TRBV6-2 or TRBV6-3 and TRBJ1-2, with 7 nucleotides matching TRBD1. Germline assignment: CDR1 MNHEY and CDR2 SVGEGT. J gave up 7 bases and V 2 bases, and 4 bases lay outside the gene matches. The CDR3 runs to 13 residues. The DNA of the CDR3 is TGTGCCAGCAGTTACCTGACAGGGACTGGCTACACCTTC. This translates into CASSYLTGTGYTF.

The V call is TRBV5-1, the J call TRBJ1-1; D call uncertain. Germline CDR1 is SGHRS and CDR2 is YFSETQ. The germline V and J ends were trimmed by 0 bases and 2 bases, with 14 bases remaining between them. The CDR3 extends over 16 amino acids. CDR3 sequence: CASSLEIPRVNTEAFF. DNA for the CDR3: TGCGCCAGCAGCTTGGAAATCCCCCGAGTAAACACTGAAGCTTTCTTT.

The V call is TRBV2, the J call TRBJ2-7; 15 positions agree with TRBD2. Germline V gives CDR1 SNHLY, CDR2 FYNNEI. CDR3 size: 20 residues. Trimming removed 4 bases from V and 0 bases from J; junction bases left unmatched: 13. The CDR3 nucleotides are TGTGCCAGCAGTGGTCCCGGGACTAGCGGGGGGCCCTCAATCTCCTACGAGCAGTACTTC. It yields the protein CASSGPGTSGGPSISYEQYF.

J is TRBJ1-1 and V is TRBV15; 7 nucleotides align to TRBD1. The J segment lost 5 bases and the V segment lost 3 bases, leaving 9 bases of the junction unmatched. CDR3 length: 15 residues. The germline gives CDR1 LNHNV, CDR2 YYDKDF (reference sequence). CDR3 in amino acids: CATSSETGRRTEAFF. CDR3 nucleotide sequence: TGTGCCACCAGCAGTGAGACAGGGAGGAGGACTGAAGCTTTCTTT.

The V call is TRBV4-3, the J call TRBJ1-2; a weak D match, TRBD1 (5 bases). V lost 0 bases, J lost 8 bases, and 16 bases lay in between. Germline values: CDR1 LGHNA, CDR2 YSLEER. The CDR3 is 15 residues long. CDR3 DNA sequence: TGCGCCAGCAGCCAAGATTTGGGGCCCATGGGAGGCTACACCTTC. Translated: CASSQDLGPMGGYTF.

This clone occurred once. This chain uses TRBV24-1 with TRBJ2-5; no definite D call. CDR3 length: 14 amino acids. V lost 2 bases to trimming and J lost 1 base, with 7 bases between them. Germline loops: CDR1 KGHDR, CDR2 SFDVKD. CDR3 sequence (DNA): TGTGCCACCAGTGATTCGACTCCCCAAGAGACCCAGTACTTC. It codes for CATSDSTPQETQYF.

CDR3 bases: TGTGCCAGCAGTGATCCCGGGACAGGGGGGCTCGAGCAGTACTTC. This sequence encodes CASSDPGTGGLEQYF. V gene TRBV2 combines with J gene TRBJ2-7; 11 bases agree with TRBD1. Trimming removed 3 bases from V and 6 bases from J; junction bases left unmatched: 7. The CDR3 covers 15 residues. The germline V gene encodes CDR1 SNHLY and CDR2 FYNNEI. Full variable domain (outside the CDR3, taken from reference TRBV2 and TRBJ2-7): EPEVTQTPSHQVTQMGQEVILRCVPISNHLYFYWYRQILGQKVEFLVSFYNNEISEKSEIFDDQFSVERPDGSNFTLKIRSTKLEDSAMYFCASSDPGTGGLEQYFGPGTRLTVT.

The chain employs TRBV13 and TRBJ2-2, with 7 nucleotides matching TRBD1. The V segment lost 5 bases and the J segment 9 bases; nucleotides outside the gene matches: 6. The CDR3 covers 13 residues. Germline V gene sequence: CDR1 PRHDT, CDR2 FYEKMQ (reference sequence). The CDR3 protein is CASSHQGVWELFF. CDR3 DNA: TGTGCCAGCAGCCACCAGGGGGTCTGGGAGCTGTTTTTT.

The V call is TRBV6-6, the J call TRBJ1-2; unclear D gene. Germline values: CDR1 MNHNY, CDR2 SVGAGI (reference sequence). The CDR3 loop spans 17 amino acids. With 5 bases removed from V and 6 bases from J, the gap between germline ends came to 25 bases. The CDR3 DNA reads as TGTGCCAGCAGTCGAGAAGTCATAAGGCTTCATCGGGATGGCTACACCTTC. Encoded protein: CASSREVIRLHRDGYTF.

This chain connects TRBV18 to TRBJ2-5, with 9 nucleotides matching TRBD1. The V gene's germline CDR1 is KGHSH and CDR2 LQKENI. V was clipped by 5 bases and J by 4 bases; unmatched bases: 8. The CDR3 is made up of 15 amino acids. The CDR3 DNA is TGTGCCAGCTCATTGGGACAGGGAGTCTCAGAGACCCAGTACTTC. It encodes CASSLGQGVSETQYF.